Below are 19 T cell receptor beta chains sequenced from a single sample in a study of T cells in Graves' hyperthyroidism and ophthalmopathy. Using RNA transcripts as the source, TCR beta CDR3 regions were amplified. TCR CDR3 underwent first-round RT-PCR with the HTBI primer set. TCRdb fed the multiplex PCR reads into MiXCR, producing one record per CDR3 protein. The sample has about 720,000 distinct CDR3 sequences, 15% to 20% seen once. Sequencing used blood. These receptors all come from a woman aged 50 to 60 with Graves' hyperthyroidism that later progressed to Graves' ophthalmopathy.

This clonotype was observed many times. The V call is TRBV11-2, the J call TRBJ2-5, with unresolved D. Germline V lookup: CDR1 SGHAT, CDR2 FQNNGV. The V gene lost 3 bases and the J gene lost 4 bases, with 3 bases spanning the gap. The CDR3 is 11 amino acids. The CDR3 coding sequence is TGTGCCAGCAGCTTTACAGAGACCCAGTACTTC. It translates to CASSFTETQYF.

The CDR3: CASSFLANTGELFF. The DNA of the CDR3 is TGTGCCAGCAGCTTCTTAGCCAACACCGGGGAGCTGTTTTTT. The chain links TRBV5-6 to TRBJ2-2; D is undetermined. CDR1 is SGHDT, CDR2 YYEEEE, per germline. There are 14 residues in the CDR3. The ends were cut back, 2 bases at V and 2 bases at J, with 7 bases in the middle.

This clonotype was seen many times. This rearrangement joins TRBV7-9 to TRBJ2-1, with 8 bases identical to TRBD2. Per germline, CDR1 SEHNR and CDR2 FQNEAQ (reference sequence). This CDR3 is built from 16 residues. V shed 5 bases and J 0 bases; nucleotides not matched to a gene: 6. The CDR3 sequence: CASSTLGGGSYNEQFF. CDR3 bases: TGTGCCAGCAGCACCCTCGGGGGGGGCTCCTACAATGAGCAGTTCTTC.

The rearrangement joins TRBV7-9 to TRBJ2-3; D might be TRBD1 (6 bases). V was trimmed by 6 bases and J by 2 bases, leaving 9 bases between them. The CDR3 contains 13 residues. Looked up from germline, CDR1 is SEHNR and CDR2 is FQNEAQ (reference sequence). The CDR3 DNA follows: TGTGCCAGCAGTCACAGGGTCACAGATACGCAGTATTTT. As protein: CASSHRVTDTQYF.

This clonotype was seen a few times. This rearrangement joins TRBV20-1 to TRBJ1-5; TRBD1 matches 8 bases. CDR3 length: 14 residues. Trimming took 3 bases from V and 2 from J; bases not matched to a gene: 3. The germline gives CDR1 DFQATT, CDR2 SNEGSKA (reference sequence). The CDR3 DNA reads TGCAGTGCTAGCTTGGGACAGGGCAATCAGCCCCAGCATTTT. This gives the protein CSASLGQGNQPQHF.

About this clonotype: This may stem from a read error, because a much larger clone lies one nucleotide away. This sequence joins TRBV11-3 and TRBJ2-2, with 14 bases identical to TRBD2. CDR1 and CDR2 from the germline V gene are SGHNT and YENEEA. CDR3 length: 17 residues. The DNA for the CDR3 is TGTGCCAGCAGCTCACGGACTAGCGGGGGGCCGACCGGGGAGCCGTTTTTT. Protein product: CASSSRTSGGPTGEPFF.

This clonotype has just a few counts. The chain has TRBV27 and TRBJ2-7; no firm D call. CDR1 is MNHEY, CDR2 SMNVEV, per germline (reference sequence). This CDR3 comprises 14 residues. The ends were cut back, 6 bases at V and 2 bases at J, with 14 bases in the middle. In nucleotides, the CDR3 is TGTGCCAGCAGGCCTGACGGGTGGACCTACGAGCAGTACTTC. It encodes CASRPDGWTYEQYF.

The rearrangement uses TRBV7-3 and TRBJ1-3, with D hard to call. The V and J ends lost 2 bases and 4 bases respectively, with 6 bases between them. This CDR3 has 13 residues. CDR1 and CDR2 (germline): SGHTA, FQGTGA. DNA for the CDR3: TGTGCCAGCAGCTTAGGGTGGGGAAACACCATATATTTT. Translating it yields CASSLGWGNTIYF.

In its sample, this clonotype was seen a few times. CDR3 in DNA: TGTGCCAGCAGTTTGTGGGGGGTAGGTGGAAACACCATATATTTT. Amino acid sequence: CASSLWGVGGNTIYF. The chain employs TRBV12-3 or TRBV12-4 and TRBJ1-3; D is perhaps TRBD1 (5 bases). Trimming removed 3 bases at V and 3 bases at J, with 12 bases between. The CDR3 has 15 amino acids.

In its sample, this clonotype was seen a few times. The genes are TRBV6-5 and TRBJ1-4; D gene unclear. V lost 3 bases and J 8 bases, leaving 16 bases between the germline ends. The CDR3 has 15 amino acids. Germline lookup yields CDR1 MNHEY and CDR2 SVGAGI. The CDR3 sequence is CASSYLAPWSEKLFF. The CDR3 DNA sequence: TGTGCCAGCAGTTATTTGGCCCCATGGAGCGAAAAACTGTTTTTT.

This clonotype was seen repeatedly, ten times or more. In DNA, the CDR3 is TGTGCCAGCAGCTTAGTTGCGGGATCCAAAAACATTCAGTACTTC. The encoded protein is CASSLVAGSKNIQYF. The J gene is TRBJ2-4, the V gene TRBV13; a possible D gene is TRBD2 (6 bases). Germline V CDR1 and CDR2: PRHDT, FYEKMQ (reference sequence). This CDR3 is built from 15 residues. V dropped 1 base and J dropped 2 bases, with 9 bases sitting between them.

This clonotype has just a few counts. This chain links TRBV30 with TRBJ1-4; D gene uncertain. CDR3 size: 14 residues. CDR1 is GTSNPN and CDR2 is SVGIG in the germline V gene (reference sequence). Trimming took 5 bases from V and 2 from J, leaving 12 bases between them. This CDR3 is CAWSRTATNEKLFF. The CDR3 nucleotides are TGTGCCTGGTCCAGGACCGCCACTAATGAAAAACTGTTTTTT.

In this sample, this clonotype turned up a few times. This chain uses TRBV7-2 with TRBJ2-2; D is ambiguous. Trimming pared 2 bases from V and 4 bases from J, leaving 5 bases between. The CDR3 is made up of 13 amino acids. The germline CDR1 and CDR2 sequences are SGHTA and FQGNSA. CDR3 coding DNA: TGTGCCAGCAGCTTAAGCACCACCGGGGAGCTGTTTTTT. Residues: CASSLSTTGELFF.

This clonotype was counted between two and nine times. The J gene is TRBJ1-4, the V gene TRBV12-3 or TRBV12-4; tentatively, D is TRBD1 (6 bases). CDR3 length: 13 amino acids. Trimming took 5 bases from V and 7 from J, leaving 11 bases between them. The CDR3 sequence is CASSTGSSEKLFF. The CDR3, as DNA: TGTGCCAGCAGTACAGGGTCGAGTGAAAAACTGTTTTTT.

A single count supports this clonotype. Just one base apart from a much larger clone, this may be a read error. The CDR3 loop reads CTSSEAMGSGNTIYF. Written as DNA, the CDR3 is TGTACCAGCAGTGAAGCGATGGGATCTGGAAACACCATATATTTT. The chain couples TRBV6-1 to TRBJ1-3; no firm D call. Germline V gives CDR1 MNHNS, CDR2 SASEGT. The CDR3 is made up of 15 amino acids.

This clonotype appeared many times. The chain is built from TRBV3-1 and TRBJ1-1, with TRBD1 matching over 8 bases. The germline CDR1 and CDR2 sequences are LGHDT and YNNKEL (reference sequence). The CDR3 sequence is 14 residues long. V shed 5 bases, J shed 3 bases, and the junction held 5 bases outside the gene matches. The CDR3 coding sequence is TGTGCCAGCAGCTCGTTGACAGGGGACACTGAAGCTTTCTTT. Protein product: CASSSLTGDTEAFF.

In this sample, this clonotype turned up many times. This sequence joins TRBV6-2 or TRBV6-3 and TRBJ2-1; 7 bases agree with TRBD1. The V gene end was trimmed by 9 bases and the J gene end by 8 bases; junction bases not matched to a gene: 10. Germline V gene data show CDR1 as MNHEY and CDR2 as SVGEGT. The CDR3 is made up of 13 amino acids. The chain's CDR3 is CASRGTVLDEQFF. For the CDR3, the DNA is TGTGCCAGTAGAGGGACAGTCTTGGATGAGCAGTTCTTC.

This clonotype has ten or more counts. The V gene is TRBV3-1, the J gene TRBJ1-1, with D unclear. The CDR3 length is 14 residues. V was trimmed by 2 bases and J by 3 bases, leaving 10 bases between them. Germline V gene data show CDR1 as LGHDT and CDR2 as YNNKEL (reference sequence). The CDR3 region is CASSQQRAHTEAFF. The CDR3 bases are TGTGCCAGCAGCCAACAGAGGGCCCACACTGAAGCTTTCTTT.

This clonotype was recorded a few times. CDR3 amino acids: CSVEVSYEQYF. In DNA, the CDR3 is TGCAGCGTTGAAGTCAGTTACGAGCAGTACTTC. This chain connects TRBV29-1 to TRBJ2-7; no clear D gene. CDR1 and CDR2 from the germline V gene are SQVTM and ANQGSEA. V lost 1 base, J lost 4 bases, and 5 bases lay in between. This CDR3 has 11 amino acids.